This T cell receptor (beta chain) was captured by sequencing in a study of blood T cells in healthy people across ages. The table lists this clonotype with a few counts. A second PCR of roughly 6 to 12 cycles used a sample-barcoded 5' primer and a J-beta primer mix. Each CDR3 protein is one row after TCRdb ran MiXCR on the 5' RACE reads. The top ten clones hold 2.1% of a sample with 1.5 million to 2 million distinct CDR3 sequences, roughly 50% of them seen once. There are 15 residues in the CDR3. V lost 5 bases, J lost 4 bases, and 9 bases stayed unmatched. CDR1 and CDR2 from the germline V gene are SGHRS and YFSETQ.

The chain combines TRBV5-1 with TRBJ2-3, with 8 bases fitting TRBD1. The material sequenced was blood. The TCR comes from a woman in her thirties or forties in good health. Written as DNA, the CDR3 is TGCGCCAGCAGTACAGGGGGAAGTCTCGCAGATACGCAGTATTTT. Protein: CASSTGGSLADTQYF.